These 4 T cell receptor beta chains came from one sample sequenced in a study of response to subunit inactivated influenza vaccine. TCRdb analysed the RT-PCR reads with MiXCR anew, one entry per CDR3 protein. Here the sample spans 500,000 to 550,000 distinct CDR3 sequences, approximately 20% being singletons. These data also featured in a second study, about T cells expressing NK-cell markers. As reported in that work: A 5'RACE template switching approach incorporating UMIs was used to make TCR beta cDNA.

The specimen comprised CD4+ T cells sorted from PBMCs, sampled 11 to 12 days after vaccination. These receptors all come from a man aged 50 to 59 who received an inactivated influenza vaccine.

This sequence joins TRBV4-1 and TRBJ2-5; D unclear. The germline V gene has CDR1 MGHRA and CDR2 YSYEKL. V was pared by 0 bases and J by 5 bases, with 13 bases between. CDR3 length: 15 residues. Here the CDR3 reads CASSQDKGSWETQYF. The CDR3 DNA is TGCGCCAGCAGCCAAGATAAGGGTTCATGGGAGACCCAGTACTTC.

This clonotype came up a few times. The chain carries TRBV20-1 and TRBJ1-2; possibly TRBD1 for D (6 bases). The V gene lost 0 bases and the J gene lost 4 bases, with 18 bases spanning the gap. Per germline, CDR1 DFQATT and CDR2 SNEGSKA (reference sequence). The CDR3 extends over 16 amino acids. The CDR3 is CSARDSGASPLYGYTF. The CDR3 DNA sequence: TGCAGTGCTAGAGATTCGGGGGCCAGCCCCCTCTATGGCTACACCTTC.

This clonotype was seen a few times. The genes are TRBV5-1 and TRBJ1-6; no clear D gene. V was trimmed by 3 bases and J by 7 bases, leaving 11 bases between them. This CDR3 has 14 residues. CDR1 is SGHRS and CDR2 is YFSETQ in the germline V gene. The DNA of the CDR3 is TGCGCCAGCAGCTCCGACGCGCGAAATTCACCCCTCCACTTT. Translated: CASSSDARNSPLHF.

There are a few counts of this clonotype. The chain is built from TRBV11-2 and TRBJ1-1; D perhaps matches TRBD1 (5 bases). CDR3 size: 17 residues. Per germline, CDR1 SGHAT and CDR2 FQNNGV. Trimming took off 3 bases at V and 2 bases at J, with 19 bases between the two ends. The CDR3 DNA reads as TGTGCCAGCAGCTTGGAGTACAGGCTTGGGGATAACACTGAAGCTTTCTTT. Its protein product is CASSLEYRLGDNTEAFF.